This T cell receptor (beta chain) was obtained from a study of T cell responses to AZD1222 COVID-19 vaccine. Sequencing used immunoSEQ multiplex PCR; TCRdb keeps in-frame clones, though not all of them. The data contain about 56,000 clones, approximately 85% of them singletons. Per the germline V gene, CDR1 is SGHRS and CDR2 is YFSETQ. The CDR3 covers 19 residues. V was pared by 1 base and J by 2 bases, with 9 bases of the junction left unmatched. The chain links TRBV5-1 to TRBJ2-2, with TRBD1 matching over 12 bases. This receptor was identified in an adult in good health. Sequenced material: peripheral blood, taken on day 0 of AZD1222 vaccination. CDR3 loop: CASSLLRDRGQYNTGELFF. CDR3 sequence (DNA): TGCGCCAGCAGCTTGTTAAGGGACAGGGGGCAATATAACACCGGGGAGCTGTTTTTT.